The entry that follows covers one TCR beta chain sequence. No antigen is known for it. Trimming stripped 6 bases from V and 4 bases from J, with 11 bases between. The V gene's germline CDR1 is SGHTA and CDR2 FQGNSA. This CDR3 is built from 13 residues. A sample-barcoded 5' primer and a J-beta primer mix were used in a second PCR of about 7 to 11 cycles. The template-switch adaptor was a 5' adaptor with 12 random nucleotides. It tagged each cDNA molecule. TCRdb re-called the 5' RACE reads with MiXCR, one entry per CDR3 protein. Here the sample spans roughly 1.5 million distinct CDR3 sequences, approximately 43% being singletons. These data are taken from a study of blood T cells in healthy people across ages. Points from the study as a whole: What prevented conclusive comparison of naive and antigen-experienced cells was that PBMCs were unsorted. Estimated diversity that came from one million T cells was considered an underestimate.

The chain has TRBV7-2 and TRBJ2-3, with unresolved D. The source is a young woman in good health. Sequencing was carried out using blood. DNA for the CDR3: TGTGCCAGCAGAATAAGCACGGCAGATACGCAGTATTTT. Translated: CASRISTADTQYF.